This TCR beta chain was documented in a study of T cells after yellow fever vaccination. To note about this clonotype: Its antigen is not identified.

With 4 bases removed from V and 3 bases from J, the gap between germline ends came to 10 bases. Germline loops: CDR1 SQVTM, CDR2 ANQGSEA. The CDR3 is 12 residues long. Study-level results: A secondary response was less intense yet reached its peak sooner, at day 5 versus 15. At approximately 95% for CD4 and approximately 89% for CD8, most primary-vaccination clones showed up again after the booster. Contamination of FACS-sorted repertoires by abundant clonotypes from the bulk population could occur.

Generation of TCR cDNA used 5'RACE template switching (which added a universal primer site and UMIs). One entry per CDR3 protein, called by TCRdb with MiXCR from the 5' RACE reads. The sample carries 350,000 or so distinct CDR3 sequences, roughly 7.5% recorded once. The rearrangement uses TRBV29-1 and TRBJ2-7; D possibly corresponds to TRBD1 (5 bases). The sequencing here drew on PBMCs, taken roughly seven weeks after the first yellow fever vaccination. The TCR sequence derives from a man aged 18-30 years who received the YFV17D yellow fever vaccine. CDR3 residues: CSVAPRVYEQYV. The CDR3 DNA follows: TGCAGCGTTGCCCCCAGGGTCTACGAGCAGTACGTC.